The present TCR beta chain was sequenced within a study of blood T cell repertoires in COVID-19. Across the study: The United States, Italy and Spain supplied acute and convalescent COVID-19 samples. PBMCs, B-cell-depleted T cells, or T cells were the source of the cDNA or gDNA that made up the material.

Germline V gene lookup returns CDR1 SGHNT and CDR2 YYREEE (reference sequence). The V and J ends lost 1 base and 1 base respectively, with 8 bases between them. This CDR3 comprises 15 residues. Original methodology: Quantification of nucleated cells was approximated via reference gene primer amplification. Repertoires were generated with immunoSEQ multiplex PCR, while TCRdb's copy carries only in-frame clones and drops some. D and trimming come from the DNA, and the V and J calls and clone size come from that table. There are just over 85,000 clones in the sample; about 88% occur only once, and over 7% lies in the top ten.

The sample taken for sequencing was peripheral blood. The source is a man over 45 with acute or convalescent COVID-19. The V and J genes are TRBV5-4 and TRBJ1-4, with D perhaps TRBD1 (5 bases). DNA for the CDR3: TGTGCCAGCAGCTTGCGTACAGGAACTAATGAAAAACTGTTTTTT. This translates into CASSLRTGTNEKLFF.